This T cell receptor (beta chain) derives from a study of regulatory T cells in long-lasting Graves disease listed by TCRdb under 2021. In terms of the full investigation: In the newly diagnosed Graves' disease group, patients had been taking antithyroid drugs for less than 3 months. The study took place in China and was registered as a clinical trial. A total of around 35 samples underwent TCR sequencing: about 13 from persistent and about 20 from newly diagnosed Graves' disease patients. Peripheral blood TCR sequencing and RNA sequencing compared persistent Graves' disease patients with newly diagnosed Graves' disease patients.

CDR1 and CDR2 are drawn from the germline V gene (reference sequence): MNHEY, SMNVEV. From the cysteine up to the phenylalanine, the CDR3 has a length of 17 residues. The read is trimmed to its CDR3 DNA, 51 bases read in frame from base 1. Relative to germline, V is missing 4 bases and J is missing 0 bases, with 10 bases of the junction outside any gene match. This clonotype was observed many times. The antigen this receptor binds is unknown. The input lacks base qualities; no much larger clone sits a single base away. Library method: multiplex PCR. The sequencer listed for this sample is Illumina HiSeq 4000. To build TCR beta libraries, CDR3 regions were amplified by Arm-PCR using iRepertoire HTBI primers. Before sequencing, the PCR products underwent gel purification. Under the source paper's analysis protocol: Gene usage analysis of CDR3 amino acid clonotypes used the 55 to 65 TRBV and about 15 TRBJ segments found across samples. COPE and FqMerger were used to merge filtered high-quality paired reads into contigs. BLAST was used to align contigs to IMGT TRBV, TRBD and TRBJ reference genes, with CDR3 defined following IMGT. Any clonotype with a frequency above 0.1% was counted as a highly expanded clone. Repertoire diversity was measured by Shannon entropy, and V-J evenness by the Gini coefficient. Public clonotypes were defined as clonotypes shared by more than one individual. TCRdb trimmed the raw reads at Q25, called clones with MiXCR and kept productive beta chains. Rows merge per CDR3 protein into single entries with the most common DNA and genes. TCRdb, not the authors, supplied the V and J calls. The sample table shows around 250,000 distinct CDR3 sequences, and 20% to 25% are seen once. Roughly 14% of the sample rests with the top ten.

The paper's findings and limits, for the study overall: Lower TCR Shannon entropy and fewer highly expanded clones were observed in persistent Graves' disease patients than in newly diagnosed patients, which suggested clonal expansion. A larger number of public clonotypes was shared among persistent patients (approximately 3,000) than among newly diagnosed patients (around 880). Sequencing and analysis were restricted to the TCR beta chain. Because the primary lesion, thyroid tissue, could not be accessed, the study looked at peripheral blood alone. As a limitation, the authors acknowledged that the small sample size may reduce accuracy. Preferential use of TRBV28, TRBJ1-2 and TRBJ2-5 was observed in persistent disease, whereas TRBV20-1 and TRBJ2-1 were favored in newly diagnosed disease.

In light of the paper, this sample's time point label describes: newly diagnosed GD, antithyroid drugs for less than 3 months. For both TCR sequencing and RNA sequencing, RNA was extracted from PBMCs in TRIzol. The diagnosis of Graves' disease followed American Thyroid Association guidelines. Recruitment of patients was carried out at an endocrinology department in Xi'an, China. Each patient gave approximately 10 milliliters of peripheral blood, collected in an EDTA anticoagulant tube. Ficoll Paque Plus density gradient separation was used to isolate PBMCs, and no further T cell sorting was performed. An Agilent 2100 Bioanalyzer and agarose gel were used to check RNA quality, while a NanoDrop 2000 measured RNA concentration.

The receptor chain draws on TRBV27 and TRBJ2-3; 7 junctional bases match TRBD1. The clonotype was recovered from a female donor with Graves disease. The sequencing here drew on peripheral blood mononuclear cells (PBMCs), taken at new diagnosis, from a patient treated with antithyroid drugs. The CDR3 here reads CASSYRSDRRSTDTQYF. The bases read TGTGCCAGCAGTTACCGGTCGGACAGGAGAAGCACAGATACGCAGTATTTT.